These 31 T cell receptor beta chains share one sample of origin, sequenced in a study of regulatory T cells in long-lasting Graves disease. For TCR beta, libraries came from iRepertoire HTBI primers and Arm-PCR of CDR3 regions. TCRdb recomputed calls from the multiplex PCR reads with MiXCR, one row per CDR3 protein. The sample lists 510,000 or so distinct CDR3 sequences, approximately 12% seen once, with 8.9% in the top ten. Documented time point: newly diagnosed GD, antithyroid drugs for less than 3 months. From RNA extracted from PBMCs, the TCR library was made. The same sample was also studied in work on T cells in Graves' hyperthyroidism and ophthalmopathy.

This material consisted of peripheral blood mononuclear cells (PBMCs), taken at new diagnosis, from a patient treated with antithyroid drugs. The source is a woman aged 30 to 39 with Graves disease.

The J gene is TRBJ2-2, the V gene TRBV7-9; 9 bases fit TRBD1. Looked up from germline, CDR1 is SEHNR and CDR2 is FQNEAQ (reference sequence). This CDR3 contains 14 residues. V was pared by 7 bases and J by 6 bases, with 6 bases of the junction left unmatched. CDR3 bases: TGTGCCAGCACCACAGGGGGCGCGGCCGGGGAGCTGTTTTTT. Its translation is CASTTGGAAGELFF.

As regards this clonotype: A much larger clone sits a single nucleotide away, making a read error possible. The V and J genes are TRBV10-3 and TRBJ2-5, with D tentatively TRBD1 (5 bases). Germline V gives CDR1 ENHRY, CDR2 SYGVKD. The CDR3 length is 13 residues. With 5 bases removed from V and 11 bases from J, the gap between germline ends came to 18 bases. For the CDR3, the DNA is TGTGCCATCAGTAAGACAGACAGACATGAGCAGTACTTC. Protein product: CAISKTDRHEQYF.

This clonotype was seen repeatedly, ten times or more. The chain joins TRBV30 to TRBJ2-1; 10 bases match TRBD2. The trim removed 2 bases at V and 4 bases at J, leaving 8 bases unmatched. Germline loops: CDR1 GTSNPN, CDR2 SVGIG (reference sequence). The CDR3 sequence is 16 residues long. The CDR3 reads CAWSRTRTSGYNEQFF. In DNA, the CDR3 is TGTGCCTGGAGTCGTACGCGGACTAGCGGTTACAATGAGCAGTTCTTC. Full variable domain (remainder filled in from reference TRBV30 and TRBJ2-1): SQTIHQWPATLVQPVGSPLSLECTVEGTSNPNLYWYRQAAGRGLQLLFYSVGIGQISSEVPQNLSASRPQDRQFILSSKKLLLSDSGFYLCAWSRTRTSGYNEQFFGPGTRLTVL.

There are many counts of this clonotype. This chain links TRBV2 with TRBJ2-1; D may be TRBD1 or TRBD2 (5 bases each). CDR1 is SNHLY and CDR2 is FYNNEI in the germline V gene. V shed 1 base and J shed 6 bases, with 16 bases lying between them. This CDR3 spans 16 amino acids. Here the CDR3 DNA reads TGTGCCAGCAGTGAAGTTGGGGGTATGGCGGGCAATGAGCAGTTCTTC. This codes for CASSEVGGMAGNEQFF. The full variable domain, completed using reference TRBV2 and TRBJ2-1, is EPEVTQTPSHQVTQMGQEVILRCVPISNHLYFYWYRQILGQKVEFLVSFYNNEISEKSEIFDDQFSVERPDGSNFTLKIRSTKLEDSAMYFCASSEVGGMAGNEQFFGPGTRLTVL.

Comments on this clonotype: A single base separates this from a much larger clone, so it may be a read error. The CDR3 coding sequence is TGTGCCAGCAGTTATCGGGGGGGGGGTGGCTATGGCTACACCTTC. Protein product: CASSYRGGGGYGYTF. The gene calls are TRBV27 and TRBJ1-2; D perhaps matches TRBD1 (5 bases). V was shortened by 4 bases and J by 4 bases, with 16 bases between the two germline ends. Per germline, CDR1 MNHEY and CDR2 SMNVEV (reference sequence). CDR3 length: 15 residues.

There are many counts of this clonotype. The chain is built from TRBV19 and TRBJ2-6, with unresolved D. The V gene's germline CDR1 is LNHDA and CDR2 SQIVND (reference sequence). The CDR3 spans 15 residues. V was trimmed by 1 base and J by 0 bases, leaving 4 bases between them. Here the CDR3 reads CASSIVSSGANVLTF. DNA for the CDR3: TGTGCCAGTAGTATAGTAAGCTCTGGGGCCAACGTCCTGACTTTC.

The rearrangement links TRBV6-1 to TRBJ2-7; D possibly corresponds to TRBD2 (6 bases). Trimming removed 7 bases from V and 4 bases from J, with 17 bases in between. Germline V gives CDR1 MNHNS, CDR2 SASEGT. This CDR3 has 14 amino acids. CDR3 in DNA: TGTGCCAGCACCGAACCCCCTCTAGCGTACGAGCAGTACTTC. Protein product: CASTEPPLAYEQYF.

This clonotype was recorded at least ten times. The chain joins TRBV28 to TRBJ1-2; 7 nucleotides match TRBD1. Germline V gene lookup returns CDR1 MDHEN and CDR2 SYDVKM. The ends lost 5 bases at V and 7 bases at J; junction bases unmatched: 16. The CDR3 consists of 16 residues. CDR3 sequence (DNA): TGTGCCAGCAGTCCCTCTATCGGAGGGGGCTTTCGTGGCTACACCTTC. Protein sequence: CASSPSIGGGFRGYTF.

This clonotype was recorded at least ten times. This chain joins TRBV7-9 and TRBJ2-3; 14 positions agree with TRBD2. V shed 5 bases and J 1 base; nucleotides not matched to a gene: 5. Germline values: CDR1 SEHNR, CDR2 FQNEAQ (reference sequence). The CDR3 has 17 residues. The CDR3 bases are TGTGCCAGCAGCGTAGGGACTAGCGGGAGTCGCACAGATACGCAGTATTTT. Translation gives CASSVGTSGSRTDTQYF. Full variable domain (outside the CDR3, taken from reference TRBV7-9 and TRBJ2-3): DTGVSQNPRHKITKRGQNVTFRCDPISEHNRLYWYRQTLGQGPEFLTYFQNEAQLEKSRLLSDRFSAERPKGSFSTLEIQRTEQGDSAMYLCASSVGTSGSRTDTQYFGPGTRLTVL.

In this sample, this clonotype turned up a few times. The rearrangement uses TRBV20-1 and TRBJ2-2; D gene uncertain. Germline V gene data show CDR1 as DFQATT and CDR2 as SNEGSKA (reference sequence). The CDR3 spans 14 residues. Trimming pared 3 bases from V and 6 bases from J, leaving 14 bases between. This chain's CDR3 is CSASPAGDPGELFF. The CDR3 nucleotides read TGCAGTGCTAGCCCGGCAGGTGACCCCGGGGAGCTGTTTTTT.

V gene TRBV24-1 combines with J gene TRBJ2-1; TRBD2 aligns across 7 bases. CDR1 is KGHDR and CDR2 is SFDVKD in the germline V gene. The CDR3 totals 15 residues. Trimming at V came to 5 bases and at J to 9 bases, leaving 12 bases not matched to a gene. Here the CDR3 DNA reads TGTGCCACCAGTGGAGAGGTTGGGGGGGTTGGTGAGCAGTTCTTC. Its translation: CATSGEVGGVGEQFF.

This clonotype came up a few times. The chain links TRBV7-9 to TRBJ2-1; 7 bases are a match to TRBD1. The CDR3 runs 24 residues. Germline V gene sequence: CDR1 SEHNR, CDR2 FQNEAQ (reference sequence). J was trimmed by 5 bases and V by 4 bases; bases with no gene match: 35. CDR3 residues: CASSSQPYGSWDSLHRGVHNEQFF. CDR3 sequence (DNA): TGTGCCAGCAGCTCCCAACCCTATGGGAGTTGGGACAGTCTCCACCGAGGGGTTCACAATGAGCAGTTCTTC.

This clonotype occurred many times. The chain is built from TRBV6-2 or TRBV6-3 and TRBJ2-1, with D perhaps matching TRBD1 (5 bases). Germline CDR1 reads MNHEY; CDR2 reads SVGEGT. The V end was cut by 0 bases, the J end by 5 bases, with 14 bases between. This CDR3 comprises 16 residues. This CDR3 reads CASSYSSQGPHNEQFF. The CDR3 nucleotides are TGTGCCAGCAGTTACTCGAGTCAGGGTCCCCACAATGAGCAGTTCTTC.

A remark on this clonotype: A much bigger clone sits one base away, suggesting this may be a read error. V and J are TRBV14 and TRBJ2-2; 9 bases line up with TRBD2. This CDR3 region has 16 residues. Germline CDR1 reads SGHDN; CDR2 reads FVKESK. With V trimmed by 5 bases and J by 5 bases, 9 bases remained unmatched. CDR3 amino acids: CASSRLSGRRTGELFF. Here the CDR3 DNA reads TGTGCCAGCAGCAGGCTCAGCGGGAGGAGGACCGGGGAGCTGTTTTTT.

This clonotype has ten or more counts. CDR3 sequence (DNA): TGTGCCAGCAGTGATCACGGACAGGGTGGCGAGCAGTACTTC. As protein: CASSDHGQGGEQYF. This chain connects TRBV2 to TRBJ2-7; 8 nucleotides align to TRBD1. Trimming took 3 bases from V and 6 from J; bases not matched to a gene: 7. This CDR3 is 14 amino acids long. Germline V gene sequence: CDR1 SNHLY, CDR2 FYNNEI.

The genes are TRBV10-3 and TRBJ1-2; 7 bases are a match to TRBD1. Per the germline V gene, CDR1 is ENHRY and CDR2 is SYGVKD. After removal of 3 bases from V and 6 bases from J, the junction contained 7 bases not matched to a gene. CDR3 length equals 14 residues. CDR3 residues: CAISDPGTDHGYTF. In DNA form, the CDR3 reads TGTGCCATCAGTGATCCCGGGACAGACCATGGCTACACCTTC.

This clonotype was found many times. The rearrangement uses TRBV28 and TRBJ1-2; D gene ambiguous. V dropped 2 bases and J dropped 3 bases, with 13 bases sitting between them. The CDR3 length is 15 residues. Germline values: CDR1 MDHEN, CDR2 SYDVKM. The CDR3 spells CASSLMSDPHYGYTF. The CDR3 DNA reads as TGTGCCAGCAGTTTAATGAGCGATCCTCACTATGGCTACACCTTC.

The rearrangement links TRBV20-1 to TRBJ2-7, with TRBD2 matching over 12 bases. J gave up 2 bases and V 6 bases, and 5 bases lay outside the gene matches. This CDR3 region has 14 residues. Per germline, CDR1 DFQATT and CDR2 SNEGSKA (reference sequence). CDR3 DNA sequence: TGCAGTGCCAACCCTAGCGGGAGGGCCTACGAGCAGTACTTC. Translated: CSANPSGRAYEQYF.

This clonotype has at least ten counts. The rearrangement links TRBV24-1 to TRBJ1-5; D might be TRBD1 (6 bases). The V end was cut by 4 bases, the J end by 5 bases, with 23 bases between. This CDR3 contains 18 residues. From germline, CDR1 is KGHDR and CDR2 SFDVKD. CDR3 DNA sequence: TGTGCCACCAGTGAATCCCTACAGGGCGGCGGTTTGGATCAGCCCCAGCATTTT. This encodes CATSESLQGGGLDQPQHF.

This clonotype occurred many times. This sequence joins TRBV6-1 and TRBJ1-1; maybe TRBD1 (5 bases). Germline CDR1 is MNHNS and CDR2 is SASEGT. With 5 bases removed from V and 8 bases from J, the gap between germline ends came to 15 bases. The CDR3 extends over 13 amino acids. CDR3 nucleotides: TGTGCCAGCAGTCAGATCCGGAGGGGAGAAGCTTTCTTT. Its protein product is CASSQIRRGEAFF.

This clonotype was picked up many times. This sequence joins TRBV6-1 and TRBJ2-7; 10 positions agree with TRBD2. J lost 12 bases, V lost 5 bases, and 13 bases had no gene match. The CDR3 extends over 14 amino acids. Germline V gene sequence: CDR1 MNHNS, CDR2 SASEGT. The CDR3 spells CASSPLAGAKPMYF. CDR3 DNA sequence: TGTGCCAGCAGTCCCCTAGCGGGAGCTAAACCCATGTACTTC.

This clonotype was recorded many times. This rearrangement joins TRBV6-1 to TRBJ1-1; 8 bases align to TRBD1. CDR1 is MNHNS and CDR2 is SASEGT in the germline V gene. V lost 7 bases to trimming and J lost 4 bases; unmatched junction nucleotides: 5. This CDR3 is built from 13 residues. For the CDR3, the DNA is TGTGCCAGCATGGACAGGGTGGTCACTGAAGCTTTCTTT. This gives the protein CASMDRVVTEAFF.

This clonotype was seen repeatedly, ten times or more. The chain couples TRBV12-3 or TRBV12-4 to TRBJ2-7; possibly TRBD2 for D (7 bases). The CDR3 contains 15 residues. Trimming removed 6 bases at V and 3 bases at J, with 18 bases between. The CDR3 reads CASRLQEGGGYEQYF. The CDR3 DNA follows: TGTGCCAGCAGGCTGCAGGAGGGGGGGGGCTACGAGCAGTACTTC.

This chain links TRBV14 with TRBJ2-1; 8 bases are a match to TRBD2. V lost 2 bases, J lost 2 bases, and 8 bases stayed unmatched. CDR1 SGHDN and CDR2 FVKESK come from the germline V gene. This CDR3 region has 17 residues. CDR3: CASSQFGSGGPYNEQFF. CDR3 DNA sequence: TGTGCCAGCAGCCAATTCGGGAGCGGGGGCCCCTACAATGAGCAGTTCTTC.

This clonotype was seen repeatedly, ten times or more. The V gene is TRBV19, the J gene TRBJ2-5; no clear D. The germline V and J ends were trimmed by 6 bases and 1 base, with 9 bases remaining between them. This CDR3 has 13 residues. The germline V gene encodes CDR1 LNHDA and CDR2 SQIVND (reference sequence). CDR3 amino acids: CASSGRTQETQYF. CDR3 coding DNA: TGTGCCAGTAGCGGACGGACCCAAGAGACCCAGTACTTC. The whole variable domain, remainder taken from reference TRBV19 and TRBJ2-5, is DGGITQSPKYLFRKEGQNVTLSCEQNLNHDAMYWYRQDPGQGLRLIYYSQIVNDFQKGDIAEGYSVSREKKESFPLTVTSAQKNPTAFYLCASSGRTQETQYFGPGTRLLVL.

In this sample, this clonotype turned up many times. V and J are TRBV12-5 and TRBJ2-5; a possible D gene is TRBD1 (5 bases). Germline values: CDR1 LGHNT, CDR2 FRNRAP. The V and J ends lost 4 bases and 5 bases respectively, with 11 bases between them. The CDR3 totals 13 residues. The CDR3 coding sequence is TGTGCTAGTGGTTCCGGACACCCTGAGACCCAGTACTTC. It is translated as CASGSGHPETQYF.

The chain uses TRBV10-2 and TRBJ2-3; D perhaps matches TRBD2 (6 bases). Germline CDR1 reads WSHSY; CDR2 reads SAAADI. The germline V and J ends were trimmed by 6 bases and 0 bases, with 16 bases remaining between them. The CDR3 contains 16 residues. CDR3 region: CASRTGSTGSTDTQYF. CDR3 nucleotides: TGCGCCAGCAGAACCGGGAGTACGGGAAGCACAGATACGCAGTATTTT.

The table lists this clonotype with many counts. The chain links TRBV15 to TRBJ2-3; unclear D gene. The length of the CDR3 is 19 residues. Trimming left V 3 bases short and J 3 bases short, with 25 bases between. Germline CDR1 LNHNV, CDR2 YYDKDF (reference sequence). CDR3 nucleotides: TGTGCCACCAGCAGCCGCGGCCGGGCTAGTGGGGTGTTGACAGATACGCAGTATTTT. It yields the protein CATSSRGRASGVLTDTQYF.

The chain is built from TRBV18 and TRBJ2-2; perhaps TRBD1 as D (5 bases). The CDR3 spans 13 residues. The germline V gene has CDR1 KGHSH and CDR2 LQKENI. The germline V and J ends were trimmed by 5 bases and 13 bases, with 17 bases remaining between them. CDR3 region: CASSTSSQVGLFF. The CDR3 DNA sequence: TGTGCCAGCTCAACGTCTTCACAGGTGGGGCTGTTTTTT.

CDR3 in DNA: TGTGCCAGCAGCCAAACCCCGACGTCAGGAAACACCATATATTTT. Translation: CASSQTPTSGNTIYF. This chain connects TRBV7-2 to TRBJ1-3, with D unclear. Germline V CDR1 and CDR2: SGHTA, FQGNSA. The CDR3 extends over 15 amino acids. V shed 5 bases and J shed 4 bases, with 15 bases lying between them.

This clonotype came up many times. This rearrangement joins TRBV28 to TRBJ1-1; D may be TRBD1 (6 bases). V lost 8 bases, J lost 4 bases, and 17 bases lay in between. The CDR3 is 14 amino acids. CDR1 is MDHEN, CDR2 SYDVKM, per germline. The CDR3 nucleotides read TGTGCCAGCTCCCGTCTACAGGGTTTCACTGAAGCTTTCTTT. This gives the protein CASSRLQGFTEAFF.